Below are 32 T cell receptor beta chains sequenced from a single sample in a study of PD-1 blockade in mismatch repair-deficient tumors. Data came from immunoSEQ multiplex PCR; TCRdb stores just in-frame clones and leaves some out. The repertoire has about 68,000 clones, 70% to 85% of them found once; the top ten carry 5% to 6.5%. This sample comprised peripheral blood, obtained 2 weeks after starting pembrolizumab. These TCRs come from an adult with mismatch repair-deficient cancer.

The CDR3 sequence is CASSQSPPTSKGTDTQYF. For the CDR3, the DNA is TGCGCCAGCAGCCAAAGCCCACCGACAAGCAAAGGCACAGATACGCAGTATTTT. The chain couples TRBV4-3 to TRBJ2-3, with unresolved D. V dropped 2 bases and J dropped 1 base, with 19 bases sitting between them. Germline V gives CDR1 LGHNA, CDR2 YSLEER. The CDR3 runs 18 residues.

This sequence joins TRBV30 and TRBJ1-5; D not resolved. The V end was cut by 0 bases, the J end by 2 bases, with 5 bases between. CDR1 is GTSNPN, CDR2 SVGIG, per germline (reference sequence). The CDR3 has 13 amino acids. The CDR3 is CAWSVTRNQPQHF. CDR3 coding DNA: TGTGCCTGGAGTGTTACGCGCAATCAGCCCCAGCATTTT.

This rearrangement joins TRBV18 to TRBJ2-2; D is unclear. The CDR3 totals 16 residues. V shed 1 base and J shed 1 base, with 10 bases lying between them. Germline V lookup: CDR1 KGHSH, CDR2 LQKENI. The CDR3 region has the DNA TGTGCCAGCTCACCACGAAAGTCAGAGAACACCGGGGAGCTGTTTTTT. Residues: CASSPRKSENTGELFF.

The chain joins TRBV5-1 to TRBJ2-1; D is possibly TRBD1 or TRBD2 (5 bases each). V was clipped by 3 bases and J by 7 bases, with 17 bases between them. This CDR3 has 15 residues. Germline values: CDR1 SGHRS, CDR2 YFSETQ. DNA for the CDR3: TGCGCCAGCAGCTCAGAACCGGGACCTAGAAATGAGCAGTTCTTC. Amino acids: CASSSEPGPRNEQFF.

The V and J genes are TRBV21-1 and TRBJ2-5; no DNA check was done on the table's D call, TRBD2. TRBV21-1 is shown as a pseudogene. There are 14 residues in the CDR3. This CDR3 is CASSTGKPKETQYF. CDR3 DNA sequence: TGTGCCAGCAGTACCGGGAAGCCAAAAGAGACCCAGTACTTC.

J is TRBJ2-7 and V is TRBV6-6; possibly TRBD2 for D (7 bases). Trimming left V 1 base short and J 4 bases short, with 11 bases between. This CDR3 has 14 residues. The V gene's germline CDR1 is MNHNY and CDR2 SVGAGI (reference sequence). The CDR3 nucleotides are TGTGCCAGCAGTTACTTAGGGGGGGAGTACGAGCAGTACTTC. Translating it yields CASSYLGGEYEQYF.

The J gene is TRBJ1-2, the V gene TRBV5-4; D call uncertain. In germline, CDR1 is SGHNT, CDR2 YYREEE (reference sequence). The V and J ends lost 1 base and 2 bases respectively, with 6 bases between them. The CDR3 loop spans 13 amino acids. This chain's CDR3 is CASSLPGNYGYTF. The CDR3 DNA reads as TGTGCCAGCAGCTTGCCGGGGAACTATGGCTACACCTTC.

The V gene is TRBV19, the J gene TRBJ1-5; D is unclear. With 7 bases removed from V and 1 base from J, the gap between germline ends came to 8 bases. This CDR3 has 13 amino acids. CDR1 and CDR2 from the germline V gene are LNHDA and SQIVND (reference sequence). As DNA, the CDR3 is TGTGCCAGTACCACAATGAGCAATCAGCCCCAGCATTTT. It translates to CASTTMSNQPQHF.

J is TRBJ1-2 and V is TRBV27; TRBD1 aligns across 9 bases. The CDR3 extends over 14 amino acids. Germline V CDR1 and CDR2: MNHEY, SMNVEV (reference sequence). The junction had 4 bases not matched to a gene; V was cut back by 2 bases and J by 6 bases. CDR3 sequence reads: CASSLRQGGHGYTF. CDR3 sequence (DNA): TGTGCCAGCAGTTTAAGACAGGGGGGTCATGGCTACACCTTC.

This clone has just a few counts. The J gene is TRBJ2-7, the V gene TRBV7-2; 8 nucleotides line up with TRBD2. In germline, CDR1 is SGHTA, CDR2 FQGNSA. The CDR3 contains 15 residues. V was clipped by 2 bases and J by 1 base; unmatched bases: 4. The CDR3 region is CASSLSGGPSYEQYF. CDR3 DNA sequence: TGTGCCAGCAGCTTATCGGGAGGGCCATCCTACGAGCAGTACTTC.

This clone appeared a few times. This chain's CDR3 is CASSLAGWEQYF. The CDR3 DNA reads TGTGCCAGCAGCTTAGCCGGGTGGGAGCAGTACTTC. This sequence joins TRBV7-9 and TRBJ2-7, with D unclear. V was trimmed by 0 bases and J by 7 bases, leaving 7 bases between them. The CDR3 spans 12 residues. The germline CDR1 and CDR2 sequences are SEHNR and FQNEAQ (reference sequence).

The chain employs TRBV6-5 and TRBJ2-5, with D possibly being TRBD1 or TRBD2 (5 bases each). The CDR3 is made up of 13 amino acids. V was cut by 2 bases and J by 12 bases, with 16 bases left in between. Germline values: CDR1 MNHEY, CDR2 SVGAGI. The CDR3 DNA is TGTGCCAGCAGTTACCGGGGCCTGGGGGTGGAGTACTTC. This gives the protein CASSYRGLGVEYF.

The CDR3: CASSPRGTGGLEQFF. CDR3 in DNA: TGTGCCAGCAGCCCCCGAGGGACAGGGGGCCTTGAGCAGTTCTTC. V and J are TRBV14 and TRBJ2-1, with 12 bases fitting TRBD1. Germline CDR1 is SGHDN and CDR2 is FVKESK. V lost 4 bases to trimming and J lost 9 bases; unmatched junction nucleotides: 7. The CDR3 spans 15 residues.

The rearrangement uses TRBV5-1 and TRBJ2-1, with 16 bases identical to TRBD2. Germline V lookup: CDR1 SGHRS, CDR2 YFSETQ. V lost 0 bases, J lost 8 bases, and 2 bases stayed unmatched. The CDR3 is 16 amino acids. The CDR3 DNA follows: TGCGCCAGCAGCTTGGAGGGACTAGCGGGAGGGTATGAGCAGTTCTTC. Amino acid sequence: CASSLEGLAGGYEQFF.

The chain joins TRBV5-1 to TRBJ2-3, with 11 bases aligning to TRBD2. V shed 1 base and J 0 bases; nucleotides not matched to a gene: 1. This CDR3 is built from 16 residues. Germline V gene data show CDR1 as SGHRS and CDR2 as YFSETQ. This CDR3 reads CASSLRLAGSTDTQYF. In DNA, the CDR3 is TGCGCCAGCAGCTTGAGACTAGCGGGAAGCACAGATACGCAGTATTTT.

This sequence joins TRBV19 and TRBJ2-7; D remains ambiguous. Trimming removed 4 bases from V and 7 bases from J, with 23 bases in between. The CDR3 sequence is 16 residues long. The germline V gene encodes CDR1 LNHDA and CDR2 SQIVND (reference sequence). The CDR3 here is CASSNSGDLNYWEQYF. CDR3 sequence (DNA): TGTGCCAGTAGTAATTCTGGAGATTTGAACTACTGGGAGCAGTACTTC.

The chain employs TRBV5-1 and TRBJ1-3, with TRBD1 identical over 7 bases. V lost 1 base and J lost 2; bases outside the gene matches: 0. The CDR3 has 14 amino acids. Germline CDR1 is SGHRS and CDR2 is YFSETQ. CDR3 DNA sequence: TGCGCCAGCAGCTTGACAGGGGCTGGAAACACCATATATTTT. Its translation is CASSLTGAGNTIYF.

The chain uses TRBV5-4 and TRBJ2-1, with 7 bases fitting TRBD1. Germline CDR1 and CDR2: SGHNT and YYREEE (reference sequence). The CDR3 runs to 14 residues. J gave up 7 bases and V 7 bases, and 11 bases lay outside the gene matches. CDR3 bases: TGTGCCAGCCTAAAAGGGGGCGCAGGTAATGAGCAGTTCTTC. It encodes CASLKGGAGNEQFF.

This clone showed up just a few times. The chain couples TRBV11-3 to TRBJ2-7, with D unclear. The CDR3 covers 15 residues. Germline lookup yields CDR1 SGHNT and CDR2 YENEEA. With 3 bases removed from V and 3 bases from J, the gap between germline ends came to 15 bases. CDR3 sequence: CASSLYSEPLYEQYF. CDR3 nucleotide sequence: TGTGCCAGCAGCTTGTACAGCGAACCACTCTACGAGCAGTACTTC.

The chain employs TRBV6-5 and TRBJ2-7, with TRBD1 matching 9 bases. CDR3 length: 14 residues. Germline CDR1 reads MNHEY; CDR2 reads SVGAGI. V was clipped by 2 bases and J by 4 bases; unmatched bases: 3. The CDR3 region has the DNA TGTGCCAGCAGTTACAGACAGGGGGAGTACGAGCAGTACTTC. Translated, it gives CASSYRQGEYEQYF.

V and J are TRBV6-1 and TRBJ1-5; D is perhaps TRBD1 (5 bases). The CDR3 is 14 amino acids. Germline V gene data show CDR1 as MNHNS and CDR2 as SASEGT. With 4 bases removed from V and 0 bases from J, the gap between germline ends came to 7 bases. This CDR3 reads CASSVGDSNQPQHF. CDR3 bases: TGTGCCAGCAGTGTAGGGGATAGCAATCAGCCCCAGCATTTT.

The genes are TRBV2 and TRBJ2-5; no clear D. Per the germline V gene, CDR1 is SNHLY and CDR2 is FYNNEI. V was clipped by 7 bases and J by 5 bases, with 20 bases between them. The CDR3 has 15 amino acids. The CDR3 region has the DNA TGTGCCAGCACTGACGTTAACGAAATGGGGGAGACCCAGTACTTC. This encodes CASTDVNEMGETQYF.

The chain has TRBV6-5 and TRBJ1-5, with TRBD1 matching over 7 bases. The CDR3 runs 13 residues. The V gene's germline CDR1 is MNHEY and CDR2 SVGAGI. The V and J ends lost 7 bases and 2 bases, in that order; junction bases with no gene match: 2. CDR3 residues: CASKGTGNQPQHF. The DNA of the CDR3 is TGTGCCAGCAAGGGGACAGGCAATCAGCCCCAGCATTTT.

The chain combines TRBV6-4 with TRBJ2-7, with 9 bases lining up with TRBD1. The CDR3 contains 16 residues. Germline V gene sequence: CDR1 MRHNA, CDR2 SNTAGT. V dropped 6 bases and J dropped 5; count of bases not matched to a gene: 14. The CDR3 sequence: CASSPAGGTGKDEQYF. CDR3 coding DNA: TGTGCCAGCAGCCCGGCTGGAGGGACAGGGAAAGACGAGCAGTACTTC.

This rearrangement joins TRBV19 to TRBJ2-5; 9 positions match TRBD2. The CDR3 sequence is 15 residues long. Germline V gene sequence: CDR1 LNHDA, CDR2 SQIVND (reference sequence). The V segment lost 0 bases and the J segment 5 bases; nucleotides outside the gene matches: 4. CDR3 sequence (DNA): TGTGCCAGTAGTATAGAGCCTAGCGGGATCGAGACCCAGTACTTC. Encoded protein: CASSIEPSGIETQYF.

This chain joins TRBV5-1 and TRBJ2-2; 7 bases match TRBD2. Losses at the gene ends were 0 bases for V and 3 bases for J; bases not matched to a gene: 11. CDR1 and CDR2 (germline): SGHRS, YFSETQ. This CDR3 comprises 18 residues. DNA of the CDR3: TGCGCCAGCAGCTTGGGTGCGGCTGCGGGAGTCGACACCGGGGAGCTGTTTTTT. As protein: CASSLGAAAGVDTGELFF.

The gene calls are TRBV30 and TRBJ2-4; D may match TRBD1 or TRBD2 (6 bases each). The CDR3 sequence is 15 residues long. Trimming cost V 3 bases and J 0 bases, with 12 bases left between them. Per germline, CDR1 GTSNPN and CDR2 SVGIG (reference sequence). The CDR3 protein is CAWRTGGLAKNIQYF. The CDR3 coding sequence is TGTGCCTGGAGAACCGGGGGCTTAGCCAAAAACATTCAGTACTTC. The full variable domain, completed using reference TRBV30 and TRBJ2-4, is SQTIHQWPATLVQPVGSPLSLECTVEGTSNPNLYWYRQAAGRGLQLLFYSVGIGQISSEVPQNLSASRPQDRQFILSSKKLLLSDSGFYLCAWRTGGLAKNIQYFGAGTRLSVL.

This sequence joins TRBV6-1 and TRBJ1-1; D remains ambiguous. Germline V CDR1 and CDR2: MNHNS, SASEGT. The ends were cut back, 3 bases at V and 6 bases at J, with 5 bases in the middle. The CDR3 runs to 11 residues. The CDR3 protein is CASSDQSEAFF. The DNA of the CDR3 is TGTGCCAGCAGTGATCAATCTGAAGCTTTCTTT.

This sequence joins TRBV19 and TRBJ2-7, with D possibly matching TRBD1 (6 bases). Germline lookup yields CDR1 LNHDA and CDR2 SQIVND (reference sequence). CDR3 length: 16 amino acids. V shed 3 bases and J shed 1 base, with 16 bases lying between them. The CDR3 sequence: CASSIGKGQISYEQYF. Here the CDR3 DNA reads TGTGCCAGTAGTATCGGTAAAGGACAGATATCCTACGAGCAGTACTTC.

J is TRBJ2-3 and V is TRBV6-1, with TRBD1 as a possible D gene (5 bases). Deletions cut 4 bases from V and 7 bases from J, with 15 bases between. This CDR3 spans 14 amino acids. CDR1 is MNHNS, CDR2 SASEGT, per germline. The CDR3 loop is CASSVLTVGNTQYF. The CDR3 nucleotides are TGTGCCAGCAGTGTGTTGACAGTGGGTAATACGCAGTATTTT.

The chain links TRBV6-1 to TRBJ1-1, with D maybe TRBD1 (5 bases). The germline gives CDR1 MNHNS, CDR2 SASEGT. The germline V and J ends were trimmed by 5 bases and 4 bases, with 14 bases remaining between them. There are 14 residues in the CDR3. The CDR3 DNA sequence: TGTGCCAGCAGTCCCAGGGCGTACTCCACTGAAGCTTTCTTT. Its protein is CASSPRAYSTEAFF.

The gene calls are TRBV29-1 and TRBJ2-7; 9 bases fit TRBD1. Per germline, CDR1 SQVTM and CDR2 ANQGSEA. Trimming at V came to 4 bases and at J to 3 bases, leaving 4 bases not matched to a gene. The CDR3 extends over 13 amino acids. The CDR3 nucleotides read TGCAGCGTTGTGGGACAGGGAGGCTACGAGCAGTACTTC. This encodes CSVVGQGGYEQYF.